Below are 20 T cell receptor beta chains sequenced from a single sample in a study of T cell responses to AZD1222 COVID-19 vaccine. Repertoires were generated with immunoSEQ multiplex PCR, while TCRdb's copy carries only in-frame clones and drops some. The sample consists of 85,000 or so clones, 75% to 90% of them appearing once. Material: peripheral blood, obtained on day 0 of AZD1222 vaccination. The source of these receptors is an adult in good health.

The chain has TRBV29-1 and TRBJ1-2, with unresolved D. The CDR3 has 13 amino acids. The V end was cut by 2 bases, the J end by 0 bases, with 7 bases between. Germline values: CDR1 SQVTM, CDR2 ANQGSEA. The CDR3 DNA follows: TGCAGCGTTGAAAGACAATCTAACTATGGCTACACCTTC. Translated, it gives CSVERQSNYGYTF.

The V and J genes are TRBV7-3 and TRBJ1-5, with D unclear. This CDR3 has 17 residues. Germline assignment: CDR1 SGHTA and CDR2 FQGTGA. V dropped 9 bases and J dropped 0 bases, with 21 bases sitting between them. CDR3 region: CARSAISKTHSNQPQHF. The CDR3 nucleotides read TGTGCCAGGTCAGCGATCTCAAAGACACATAGCAATCAGCCCCAGCATTTT.

The genes are TRBV29-1 and TRBJ1-2, with D possibly matching TRBD1 (5 bases). CDR3 length equals 13 residues. V was shortened by 2 bases and J by 4 bases, with 11 bases between the two germline ends. Germline assignment: CDR1 SQVTM and CDR2 ANQGSEA. The CDR3: CSVERGRAYGYTF. The CDR3 nucleotides read TGCAGCGTTGAACGAGGCAGGGCCTATGGCTACACCTTC.

The V and J genes are TRBV4-3 and TRBJ2-6; 7 nucleotides agree with TRBD2. The CDR3 consists of 17 residues. J was trimmed by 1 base and V by 0 bases; bases with no gene match: 3. Germline CDR1 is LGHNA and CDR2 is YSLEER. CDR3 nucleotide sequence: TGCGCCAGCAGCCAAGATTGGGGGGGATCTGGGGCCAACGTCCTGACTTTC. Amino acids: CASSQDWGGSGANVLTF.

This chain joins TRBV11-2 and TRBJ1-5, with D uncertain. Trimming took off 3 bases at V and 0 bases at J, with 3 bases between the two ends. Germline V gene sequence: CDR1 SGHAT, CDR2 FQNNGV. The CDR3 totals 13 residues. Written as DNA, the CDR3 is TGTGCCAGCAGCTTGTTTAGCAATCAGCCCCAGCATTTT. Protein: CASSLFSNQPQHF.

The rearrangement uses TRBV19 and TRBJ1-1, with D possibly TRBD1 on 5 matching bases. The CDR3 covers 16 residues. The V gene's germline CDR1 is LNHDA and CDR2 SQIVND (reference sequence). Trimming shortened V by 10 bases and J by 0 bases, and 21 bases separated the two germline ends. CDR3 residues: CATSKQGGPLNTEAFF. The CDR3 bases are TGTGCCACCTCAAAGCAGGGAGGTCCTTTGAACACTGAAGCTTTCTTT.

The genes are TRBV7-2 and TRBJ1-2; D is undetermined. The germline V gene has CDR1 SGHTA and CDR2 FQGNSA. V was trimmed by 1 base and J by 4 bases, leaving 7 bases between them. This CDR3 contains 13 residues. In DNA form, the CDR3 reads TGTGCCAGCAGCTTAGAGACGGCCTATGGCTACACCTTC. It translates to CASSLETAYGYTF.

The V gene is TRBV4-2, the J gene TRBJ1-5, with D uncertain. The CDR3 totals 15 residues. The V gene's germline CDR1 is LGHNA and CDR2 YNFKEQ. Trimming cost V 1 base and J 3 bases, with 10 bases left between them. The CDR3 sequence is CASSQVFTNNQPQHF. The CDR3 nucleotides read TGTGCCAGCAGCCAAGTCTTCACAAACAATCAGCCCCAGCATTTT.

The V gene is TRBV19, the J gene TRBJ2-1; the D gene is possibly TRBD2 (6 bases). Trimming stripped 0 bases from V and 5 bases from J, with 17 bases between. Germline lookup yields CDR1 LNHDA and CDR2 SQIVND (reference sequence). The CDR3 length is 17 residues. CDR3 nucleotides: TGTGCCAGTAGTATAGATTCCTCCTCGGGAGCAAACAATGAGCAGTTCTTC. Translating it yields CASSIDSSSGANNEQFF.

V usage is TRBV30 and J usage is TRBJ1-5; 7 bases match TRBD1. The CDR3 contains 14 residues. Trimming cost V 2 bases and J 3 bases; bases outside gene matches: 4. CDR1 GTSNPN and CDR2 SVGIG come from the germline V gene (reference sequence). The CDR3 region is CAWSRGQYNQPQHF. CDR3 nucleotides: TGTGCCTGGAGTCGGGGACAGTACAATCAGCCCCAGCATTTT.

This chain uses TRBV7-9 with TRBJ1-1; 7 positions agree with TRBD1. Germline loops: CDR1 SEHNR, CDR2 FQNEAQ (reference sequence). After removal of 8 bases from V and 0 bases from J, the junction contained 3 bases not matched to a gene. The CDR3 is 13 amino acids. The CDR3 region is CASWDSMNTEAFF. The CDR3, as DNA: TGTGCCAGCTGGGACAGCATGAACACTGAAGCTTTCTTT.

The chain recombines TRBV5-8 with TRBJ1-2; TRBD1 might be the D (5 bases). The CDR3 covers 14 residues. Germline CDR1 and CDR2: SGHTS and YDEGEE. V lost 3 bases and J 4 bases, leaving 13 bases between the germline ends. Here the CDR3 reads CASSSPGQVYGYTF. In DNA form, the CDR3 reads TGTGCCAGCAGCTCCCCAGGACAAGTCTATGGCTACACCTTC.

CDR3 region: CASTFVGDSNEKLFF. The DNA of the CDR3 is TGTGCCAGCACGTTTGTGGGAGACTCTAATGAAAAACTGTTTTTT. The chain couples TRBV2 to TRBJ1-4, with D unresolved. V lost 7 bases and J lost 3, with 15 bases in between. This CDR3 has 15 amino acids. CDR1 SNHLY and CDR2 FYNNEI come from the germline V gene.

The chain recombines TRBV7-2 with TRBJ2-1, with 7 bases lining up with TRBD2. The CDR3 covers 14 residues. In germline, CDR1 is SGHTA, CDR2 FQGNSA. V shed 6 bases, J shed 0 bases, and the junction held 2 bases outside the gene matches. CDR3 in amino acids: CASRPGGSYNEQFF. The CDR3 DNA is TGTGCCAGCAGGCCGGGGGGCTCCTACAATGAGCAGTTCTTC.

The chain carries TRBV10-3 and TRBJ1-1, with D perhaps TRBD1 (6 bases). The germline V and J ends were trimmed by 6 bases and 1 base, with 9 bases remaining between them. The CDR3 runs to 13 residues. The germline V gene encodes CDR1 ENHRY and CDR2 SYGVKD. CDR3 residues: CAIRQGSNTEAFF. For the CDR3, the DNA is TGTGCCATCAGGCAGGGGTCGAACACTGAAGCTTTCTTT.

The chain employs TRBV10-3 and TRBJ1-3, with a possible D match to TRBD1 (6 bases). The CDR3 has 16 amino acids. V was cut by 6 bases and J by 2 bases, with 17 bases left in between. Germline V gene data show CDR1 as ENHRY and CDR2 as SYGVKD. This CDR3 is CAIRTSGGDAGNTIYF. The CDR3 coding sequence is TGTGCCATCAGGACGTCCGGGGGCGACGCTGGAAACACCATATATTTT.

In its sample, this clone was seen once. The V and J genes are TRBV4-1 and TRBJ2-2; no clear D gene. The V end was cut by 3 bases, the J end by 0 bases, with 5 bases between. The CDR3 is made up of 14 amino acids. Germline V lookup: CDR1 MGHRA, CDR2 YSYEKL. The CDR3 is CASSHPANTGELFF. The CDR3 DNA sequence: TGCGCCAGCAGCCACCCTGCGAACACCGGGGAGCTGTTTTTT.

The V gene is TRBV9, the J gene TRBJ1-1; D gene unclear. The CDR3 extends over 14 amino acids. The germline CDR1 and CDR2 sequences are SGDLS and YYNGEE. V shed 4 bases and J shed 4 bases, with 14 bases lying between them. CDR3 region: CASSSGNGGTEAFF. The CDR3 DNA follows: TGTGCCAGCAGCTCAGGCAACGGAGGCACTGAAGCTTTCTTT.

This clone was detected only once. The chain has TRBV7-9 and TRBJ1-5; D is undetermined. There are 16 residues in the CDR3. Germline CDR1 reads SEHNR; CDR2 reads FQNEAQ (reference sequence). V was pared by 1 base and J by 5 bases, with 15 bases between. CDR3 loop: CASSLGRGGSHQPQHF. The CDR3 nucleotides are TGTGCCAGCAGCTTAGGACGAGGAGGGTCGCATCAGCCCCAGCATTTT.

The J gene is TRBJ1-1, the V gene TRBV19; 9 nucleotides match TRBD1. Per germline, CDR1 LNHDA and CDR2 SQIVND (reference sequence). The CDR3 length is 15 residues. V was clipped by 3 bases and J by 1 base; unmatched bases: 3. CDR3 sequence reads: CASSIDRGANTEAFF. CDR3 nucleotide sequence: TGTGCCAGTAGTATTGACAGGGGGGCGAACACTGAAGCTTTCTTT.